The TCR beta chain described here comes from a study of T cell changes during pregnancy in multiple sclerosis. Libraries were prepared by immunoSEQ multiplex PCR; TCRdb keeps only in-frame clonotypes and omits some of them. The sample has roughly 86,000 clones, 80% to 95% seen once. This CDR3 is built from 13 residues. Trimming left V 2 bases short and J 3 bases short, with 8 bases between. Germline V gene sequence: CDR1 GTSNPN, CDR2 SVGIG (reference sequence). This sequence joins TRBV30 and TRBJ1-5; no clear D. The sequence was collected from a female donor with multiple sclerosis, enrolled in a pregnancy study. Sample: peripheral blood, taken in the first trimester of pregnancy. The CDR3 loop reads CAWSKQYNQPQHF. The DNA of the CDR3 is TGTGCCTGGAGTAAACAGTACAATCAGCCCCAGCATTTT.